The 27 T cell receptor beta chains in this list originate from one sample, sequenced in a study of T cell responses to AZD1222 COVID-19 vaccine. The repertoire was sequenced with immunoSEQ multiplex PCR; TCRdb's copy has only in-frame clones and lacks some. The data show 92,000 or so clones, about 88% seen once. The specimen comprised peripheral blood, sampled 28 days after the second AZD1222 dose. The origin of the receptors is an adult who received the AZD1222 COVID-19 vaccine.

The chain combines TRBV7-2 with TRBJ2-1, with D maybe TRBD2 (8 bases). Germline-derived CDR1 and CDR2 are SGHTA and FQGNSA. V lost 2 bases, J lost 7 bases, and 18 bases lay in between. CDR3 length: 16 amino acids. The CDR3 region is CASSLNPSGGQNEQFF. The CDR3 nucleotides read TGTGCCAGCAGCTTAAATCCGAGCGGGGGACAGAATGAGCAGTTCTTC.

The chain couples TRBV7-3 to TRBJ1-6; the match to TRBD1 covers 7 bases. The J segment lost 7 bases and the V segment lost 5 bases, leaving 5 bases of the junction unmatched. In germline, CDR1 is SGHTA, CDR2 FQGTGA. This CDR3 has 14 residues. CDR3 bases: TGTGCCAGCAGCACCGGGACAGCCAATTCACCCCTCCACTTT. Residues: CASSTGTANSPLHF.

This chain links TRBV3-1 (or the pseudogene TRBV3-2) with TRBJ1-6; D call uncertain. V was pared by 3 bases and J by 1 base, with 4 bases between. The CDR3 has 14 residues. From germline, CDR1 is LGHDT and CDR2 YNNKEL (reference sequence). The DNA of the CDR3 is TGTGCCAGCAGCCAGGGTTCCTATAATTCACCCCTCCACTTT. Its protein is CASSQGSYNSPLHF.

The chain joins TRBV2 to TRBJ1-5; a possible D gene is TRBD1 (6 bases). V gave up 1 base and J gave up 7 bases, with 14 bases separating them. CDR1 SNHLY and CDR2 FYNNEI come from the germline V gene. The CDR3 consists of 15 residues. CDR3 sequence (DNA): TGTGCCAGCAGTGAAGACAGGGCGCGATGGCAGCCCCAGCATTTT. Translating gives CASSEDRARWQPQHF.

This chain joins TRBV28 and TRBJ1-5; D unclear. Looked up from germline, CDR1 is MDHEN and CDR2 is SYDVKM. The CDR3 covers 15 residues. V shed 6 bases and J shed 8 bases, with 20 bases lying between them. As DNA, the CDR3 is TGTGCCAGCAGCCAAATTGAGGGCCCCGGGAAGCCCCAGCATTTT. Its translation: CASSQIEGPGKPQHF.

This clone was counted between two and nine times. The chain joins TRBV10-3 to TRBJ1-4; 7 nucleotides line up with TRBD1. Unmatched junction bases numbered 9, after V lost 6 bases and J lost 5 bases. CDR3 size: 15 residues. Germline V gene sequence: CDR1 ENHRY, CDR2 SYGVKD. The CDR3 spells CAIRETQGPNEKLFF. CDR3 sequence (DNA): TGTGCCATCAGAGAAACACAGGGGCCGAATGAAAAACTGTTTTTT.

V and J are TRBV10-1 and TRBJ2-3; no definite D call. The CDR3 is made up of 15 amino acids. Trimming cost V 0 bases and J 6 bases, with 13 bases left between them. CDR1 WNHNN and CDR2 SYGVQD come from the germline V gene (reference sequence). CDR3 coding DNA: TGCGCCAGCAGTGAGTCGCTAGTGGCCTGGGATACGCAGTATTTT. As protein: CASSESLVAWDTQYF.

The J gene is TRBJ1-2, the V gene TRBV5-1; TRBD1 agrees at 11 bases. With V trimmed by 4 bases and J by 6 bases, 2 bases remained unmatched. CDR3 length: 13 residues. CDR1 SGHRS and CDR2 YFSETQ come from the germline V gene. The CDR3 nucleotides are TGCGCCAGCAGCAGGACAGGGGGCGATGGCTACACCTTC. It encodes CASSRTGGDGYTF.

V is TRBV6-2 or TRBV6-3 and J is TRBJ2-7; D is perhaps TRBD2 (7 bases). Trimming took 6 bases from V and 2 from J, leaving 11 bases between them. Germline CDR1 is MNHEY and CDR2 is SVGEGT. The length of the CDR3 is 13 residues. As DNA, the CDR3 is TGTGCCAGCAGCGGGGGGCCTACCTACGAGCAGTACTTC. This sequence encodes CASSGGPTYEQYF.

The gene calls are TRBV6-1 and TRBJ1-1; unclear D gene. V gave up 2 bases and J gave up 1 base, with 17 bases separating them. The CDR3 is 17 amino acids. Germline values: CDR1 MNHNS, CDR2 SASEGT. The DNA of the CDR3 is TGTGCCAGCAGTGAATTTCCTATAGGAACCGCGAACACTGAAGCTTTCTTT. This encodes CASSEFPIGTANTEAFF.

The V gene is TRBV20-1, the J gene TRBJ2-7; tentatively, D is TRBD1 (6 bases). Germline CDR1 and CDR2: DFQATT and SNEGSKA (reference sequence). The CDR3 has 10 residues. The CDR3 bases are TGCGGGGGCCCCGGGTACGAGCAGTACTTC. The encoded protein is CGGPGYEQYF.

The V call is TRBV5-1, the J call TRBJ1-1; perhaps TRBD1 as D (5 bases). This CDR3 contains 13 residues. V was cut by 2 bases and J by 8 bases, with 13 bases left in between. In germline, CDR1 is SGHRS, CDR2 YFSETQ. CDR3 in DNA: TGCGCCAGCAGCTTTAGCAGGGAAGGGGAAGCTTTCTTT. Protein product: CASSFSREGEAFF.

The chain couples TRBV6-4 to TRBJ1-2; D is uncertain. V was pared by 5 bases and J by 4 bases, with 11 bases between. Germline V gene sequence: CDR1 MRHNA, CDR2 SNTAGT. The CDR3 runs to 13 residues. This CDR3 reads CASSPGSSYGYTF. As DNA, the CDR3 is TGTGCCAGCAGTCCGGGCAGCTCCTATGGCTACACCTTC.

This chain links TRBV7-8 with TRBJ2-3; 8 nucleotides align to TRBD2. The CDR3 runs to 15 residues. The V gene's germline CDR1 is SGHVS and CDR2 FQNEAQ. Trimming at V came to 4 bases and at J to 1 base, leaving 4 bases not matched to a gene. The CDR3 region has the DNA TGTGCCAGCAGCTCAGAGCGGGGGCGCACAGATACGCAGTATTTT. Amino acid sequence: CASSSERGRTDTQYF. The full variable domain, completed using reference TRBV7-8 and TRBJ2-3, is GAGVSQSPRYKVAKRGQDVALRCDPISGHVSLFWYQQALGQGPEFLTYFQNEAQLDKSGLPSDRFFAERPEGSVSTLKIQRTQQEDSAVYLCASSSERGRTDTQYFGPGTRLTVL.

The chain joins TRBV5-4 to TRBJ2-3; D unclear. Between the trimmed V and J ends, which lost 3 bases and 0 bases, there was a span of 11 bases. CDR1 SGHNT and CDR2 YYREEE come from the germline V gene (reference sequence). The CDR3 totals 15 residues. The CDR3 nucleotides are TGTGCCAGCAGCTCCCTACTGACAAGCACAGATACGCAGTATTTT. Its protein product is CASSSLLTSTDTQYF. Full variable domain (missing parts from reference TRBV5-4 and TRBJ2-3): ETGVTQSPTHLIKTRGQQVTLRCSSQSGHNTVSWYQQALGQGPQFIFQYYREEENGRGNFPPRFSGLQFPNYSSELNVNALELDDSALYLCASSSLLTSTDTQYFGPGTRLTVL.

This rearrangement joins TRBV9 to TRBJ2-3; TRBD1 agrees at 10 bases. The CDR3 contains 15 residues. V trimming: 1 base; J trimming: 5 bases; junction bases outside the gene matches: 4. Germline V gene sequence: CDR1 SGDLS, CDR2 YYNGEE. CDR3 DNA sequence: TGTGCCAGCAGCGTAAGACAGGGGGCAGGAGATACGCAGTATTTT. Protein product: CASSVRQGAGDTQYF.

V usage is TRBV7-6 and J usage is TRBJ2-7; TRBD1 matches at 9 bases. The CDR3 loop spans 13 amino acids. The V and J ends lost 5 bases and 4 bases, in that order; junction bases with no gene match: 3. Germline assignment: CDR1 SGHVS and CDR2 FNYEAQ. CDR3 in DNA: TGTGCCAGCAGCGCGGACAGGGGATACGAGCAGTACTTC. It encodes CASSADRGYEQYF.

This clone was observed a single time. The chain joins TRBV3-1 (or the pseudogene TRBV3-2) to TRBJ2-2; 9 bases line up with TRBD1. Germline V gives CDR1 LGHDT, CDR2 YNNKEL (reference sequence). The CDR3 is 16 residues long. The V segment lost 6 bases and the J segment 4 bases; nucleotides outside the gene matches: 9. The CDR3 reads CASSQGQGVTTGELFF. CDR3 DNA sequence: TGTGCCAGCAGTCAGGGACAGGGTGTAACCACCGGGGAGCTGTTTTTT.

The V call is TRBV12-3 or TRBV12-4, the J call TRBJ1-3; TRBD1 is a possible D gene (6 bases). The CDR3 has 11 amino acids. V was cut by 6 bases and J by 9 bases, with 9 bases left in between. CDR3 sequence (DNA): TGTGCCAGCAGACAGGGATTCACCATATATTTT. It specifies CASRQGFTIYF.

The rearrangement links TRBV6-4 to TRBJ1-6; no definite D call. V was clipped by 4 bases and J by 9 bases, with 22 bases between them. The CDR3 totals 17 residues. The germline V gene encodes CDR1 MRHNA and CDR2 SNTAGT. CDR3 sequence reads: CASSVSWREEPISPLHF. In DNA form, the CDR3 reads TGTGCCAGCAGTGTATCGTGGAGGGAAGAGCCCATTTCACCCCTCCACTTT.

The chain links TRBV28 to TRBJ1-5, with a possible D match to TRBD1 (6 bases). The ends were cut back, 3 bases at V and 4 bases at J, with 16 bases in the middle. This CDR3 comprises 16 residues. The germline V gene has CDR1 MDHEN and CDR2 SYDVKM. CDR3 sequence (DNA): TGTGCCAGCAGTTTTACCCCGCTTCAGGGGAATCAGCCCCAGCATTTT. Its protein is CASSFTPLQGNQPQHF. Full variable domain (missing parts from reference TRBV28 and TRBJ1-5): DVKVTQSSRYLVKRTGEKVFLECVQDMDHENMFWYRQDPGLGLRLIYFSYDVKMKEKGDIPEGYSVSREKKERFSLILESASTNQTSMYLCASSFTPLQGNQPQHFGDGTRLSIL.

V usage is TRBV6-2 or TRBV6-3 and J usage is TRBJ1-5; tentatively, D is TRBD1 (5 bases). Trimming left V 1 base short and J 11 bases short, with 15 bases between. This CDR3 region has 14 residues. Germline CDR1 MNHEY, CDR2 SVGEGT. DNA for the CDR3: TGTGCCAGCAGTTACTATAAAGGGGTTCCTTCCCAGCATTTT. Protein product: CASSYYKGVPSQHF.

The chain employs TRBV7-3 and TRBJ2-3, with 7 bases lining up with TRBD2. V dropped 2 bases and J dropped 1; count of bases not matched to a gene: 3. This CDR3 region has 15 residues. CDR1 and CDR2 from the germline V gene are SGHTA and FQGTGA. Here the CDR3 DNA reads TGTGCCAGCAGCTTAGCGGGGGAGCGCACAGATACGCAGTATTTT. Translating gives CASSLAGERTDTQYF.

CDR3 bases: TGCGCCAGCAGTCGATTGGGACAGGGGAGCTCCTACGAGCAGTACTTC. It yields the protein CASSRLGQGSSYEQYF. J is TRBJ2-7 and V is TRBV23-1; 10 bases are a match to TRBD1. TRBV23-1 is placed among ORFs of uncertain function. The ends lost 4 bases at V and 0 bases at J; junction bases unmatched: 6. The CDR3 is made up of 16 amino acids.

The chain recombines TRBV19 with TRBJ1-1, with a weak D call TRBD1 (5 bases). Germline assignment: CDR1 LNHDA and CDR2 SQIVND (reference sequence). Trimming cost V 6 bases and J 1 base, with 15 bases left between them. This CDR3 has 15 residues. The CDR3 reads CASSRTGGTNTEAFF. CDR3 DNA sequence: TGTGCCAGTAGCCGCACTGGGGGTACGAACACTGAAGCTTTCTTT. Full variable domain (rest looked up from reference TRBV19 and TRBJ1-1): DGGITQSPKYLFRKEGQNVTLSCEQNLNHDAMYWYRQDPGQGLRLIYYSQIVNDFQKGDIAEGYSVSREKKESFPLTVTSAQKNPTAFYLCASSRTGGTNTEAFFGQGTRLTVV.

The chain employs TRBV27 and TRBJ1-6; possibly TRBD1 for D (5 bases). This CDR3 is built from 14 residues. V was clipped by 9 bases and J by 7 bases, with 16 bases between them. From germline, CDR1 is MNHEY and CDR2 SMNVEV (reference sequence). The CDR3, as DNA: TGTGCCAGTAATCCACTCGGGGGGAATTCACCCCTCCACTTT. It specifies CASNPLGGNSPLHF.

The chain is built from TRBV9 and TRBJ2-2; 9 nucleotides match TRBD2. This CDR3 has 15 amino acids. Germline lookup yields CDR1 SGDLS and CDR2 YYNGEE. V was clipped by 2 bases and J by 4 bases; unmatched bases: 3. This chain's CDR3 is CASSVSGGSTGELFF. CDR3 nucleotide sequence: TGTGCCAGCAGCGTCAGCGGGGGGTCCACCGGGGAGCTGTTTTTT.